Below, one T cell receptor beta chain is given with its context. This CDR3 is 16 amino acids long. CDR1 is SGHTA, CDR2 FQGTGA, per germline. The trim removed 5 bases at V and 6 bases at J, leaving 14 bases unmatched. The entry originates in a study of blood T cell repertoires in COVID-19. Study overall: Sites in the United States, Italy and Spain provided acute and convalescent COVID-19 samples. Nucleic acid was either cDNA or gDNA, and it came from T cells, B-cell-depleted T cells, or PBMCs.

Recruited during active infection, patients (from Seattle) were subsequently followed longitudinally. Clones were sequenced by immunoSEQ multiplex PCR, and TCRdb holds only the in-frame ones, with some missing. The table has roughly 170,000 clones, 87% seen once. The V and J genes are TRBV7-3 and TRBJ2-7, with 9 positions matching TRBD2. The material sequenced was peripheral blood. The origin of this receptor is a woman aged 70 to 79 with COVID-19, enrolled during active disease. The CDR3 loop reads CASSPVGLAGIGEQYF. The CDR3 DNA is TGTGCCAGCAGCCCCGTAGGGCTAGCGGGAATTGGCGAGCAGTACTTC.